This T cell receptor beta chain was recorded in a study of shared clonotypes between healthy human individuals. Study-wide results and caveats: Sequencing depth was expected to affect clonotype sharing among donors. It was the non-shared clonotypes that had lower generation probabilities than clonotypes shared by all four donors. The sampled material consisted only of blood, and tissue repertoires are likely to differ. Memory subsets generally showed smaller estimated richness than naive subsets did.

V was trimmed by 5 bases and J by 3 bases, leaving 2 bases between them. Germline assignment: CDR1 MGHDK and CDR2 SYGVNS. CDR3 length: 10 residues. Sequencing was performed with immunoSEQ multiplex PCR; in TCRdb, only in-frame clones are kept and a portion is missing. The data contain about 1.5 million clones, around 97% of them singletons. As for this clone: Its matching antigen is unknown. A much larger clonotype is one base distant, so this may be a read error.

Material for sequencing was naive CD4+ T cells sorted from blood. Regarding subset: CD45RA+ positively selected. The sequence came from a man aged 25-45 years in good health. V is TRBV25-1 and J is TRBJ2-7; unclear D gene. CDR3 protein: CASSNYEQYF. DNA for the CDR3: TGTGCCAGCAGTAACTACGAGCAGTACTTC.